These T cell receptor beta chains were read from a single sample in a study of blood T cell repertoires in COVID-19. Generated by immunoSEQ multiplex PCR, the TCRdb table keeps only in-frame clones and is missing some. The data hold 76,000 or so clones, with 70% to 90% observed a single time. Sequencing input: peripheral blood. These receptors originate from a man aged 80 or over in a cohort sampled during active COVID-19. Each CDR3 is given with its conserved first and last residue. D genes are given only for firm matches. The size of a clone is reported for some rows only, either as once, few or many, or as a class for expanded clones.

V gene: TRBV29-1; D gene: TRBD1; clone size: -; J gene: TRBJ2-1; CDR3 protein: CSVEDPGGSYNEQFF; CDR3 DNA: TGCAGCGTTGAAGATCCAGGGGGCTCCTACAATGAGCAGTTCTTC
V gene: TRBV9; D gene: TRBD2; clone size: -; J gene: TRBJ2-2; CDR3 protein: CASSVGLATGELFF; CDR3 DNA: TGTGCCAGCAGCGTAGGACTAGCTACCGGGGAGCTGTTTTTT
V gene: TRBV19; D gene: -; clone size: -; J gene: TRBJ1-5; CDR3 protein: CASRVSGTGYSNQPQHF; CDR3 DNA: TGTGCCAGTAGGGTCTCTGGTACAGGGTATAGCAATCAGCCCCAGCATTTT
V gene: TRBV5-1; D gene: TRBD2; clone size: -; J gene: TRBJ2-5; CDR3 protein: CASRGAGGREETQYF; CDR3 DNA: TGCGCCAGCAGAGGGGCGGGGGGGCGAGAAGAGACCCAGTACTTC
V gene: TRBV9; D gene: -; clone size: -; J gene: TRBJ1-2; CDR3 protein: CASSVLGGAHYGYTF; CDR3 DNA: TGTGCCAGCAGCGTCCTAGGGGGAGCTCACTATGGCTACACCTTC
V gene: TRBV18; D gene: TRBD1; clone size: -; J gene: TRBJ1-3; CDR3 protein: CASSLGTAGNTIYF; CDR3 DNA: TGTGCCAGCTCACTAGGGACAGCAGGAAACACCATATATTTT
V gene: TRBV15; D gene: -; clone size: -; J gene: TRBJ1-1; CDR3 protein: CATSRDYGGTEAFF; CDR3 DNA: TGTGCCACCAGCAGAGATTACGGGGGAACTGAAGCTTTCTTT
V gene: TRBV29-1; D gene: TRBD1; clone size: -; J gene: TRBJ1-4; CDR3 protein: CSGTGADNEKLFF; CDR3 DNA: TGCAGCGGCACAGGGGCGGATAATGAAAAACTGTTTTTT
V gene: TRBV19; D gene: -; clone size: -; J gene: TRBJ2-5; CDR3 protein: CASSTSHPELETQYF; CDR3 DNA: TGTGCCAGTAGTACCTCACACCCGGAGTTGGAGACCCAGTACTTC
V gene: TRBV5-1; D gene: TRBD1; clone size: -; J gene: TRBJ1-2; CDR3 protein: CASSIEGQGASGYTF; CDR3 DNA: TGCGCCAGCAGCATTGAAGGACAGGGGGCTTCTGGCTACACCTTC
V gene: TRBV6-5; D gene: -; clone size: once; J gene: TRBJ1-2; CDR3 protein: CASTLGSGYGYTF; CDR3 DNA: TGTGCCAGCACCTTGGGGTCAGGGTATGGCTACACCTTC
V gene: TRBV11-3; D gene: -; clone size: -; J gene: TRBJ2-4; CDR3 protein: CASSLFQGNIQYF; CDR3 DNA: TGTGCCAGCAGCTTATTCCAGGGAAACATTCAGTACTTC
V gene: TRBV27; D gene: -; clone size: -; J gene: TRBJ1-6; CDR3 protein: CASTPSSPLFSPLHF; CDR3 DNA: TGTGCCAGCACCCCCTCCTCCCCCCTGTTCTCACCCCTCCACTTT
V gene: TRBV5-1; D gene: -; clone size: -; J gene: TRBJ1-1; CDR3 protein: CASSLAARTEAFF; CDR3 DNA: TGCGCCAGCAGCTTGGCCGCTAGGACTGAAGCTTTCTTT
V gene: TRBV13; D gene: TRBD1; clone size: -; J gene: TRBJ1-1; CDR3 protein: CASSPGQGNTEAFF; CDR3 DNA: TGTGCCAGCAGCCCGGGACAGGGGAACACTGAAGCTTTCTTT
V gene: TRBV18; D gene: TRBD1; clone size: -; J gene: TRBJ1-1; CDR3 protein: CASSSLGTDTEAFF; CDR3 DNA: TGTGCCAGCTCCTCTCTGGGGACAGACACTGAAGCTTTCTTT
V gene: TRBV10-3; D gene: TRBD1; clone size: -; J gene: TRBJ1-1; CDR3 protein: CAILSGTANTEAFF; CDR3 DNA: TGTGCCATCCTCTCCGGGACAGCGAACACTGAAGCTTTCTTT
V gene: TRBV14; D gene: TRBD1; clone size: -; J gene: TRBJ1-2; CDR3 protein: CASSPGTDYGYTF; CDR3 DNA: TGTGCCAGCAGCCCCGGGACAGACTATGGCTACACCTTC